The rows below give T cell receptor beta chains drawn from one sample of a study of OX40 agonist ivuxolimab in advanced cancers. Here immunoSEQ multiplex PCR was the method, and the copy in TCRdb shows in-frame clones only, minus some. Of tens of thousands of clones detected, around 86% appear once; the ten largest clones hold 0.2% to 0.3%. This specimen consisted of CD4+ or CD8+ T cells sorted from blood, obtained in a trial of the OX40 agonist ivuxolimab. These receptors were obtained from an adult with an advanced solid tumor such as melanoma, head and neck, liver or kidney cancer. Both conserved end residues are part of each CDR3. The D gene is left open where the match is weak. Some rows mark clone size as missing; the rest say once, few, many or name a class of expanded clone.

>TRBD1|-|TRBV7-2|TRBJ1-4
CASSPDRGNEKLFF
TGTGCCAGCAGTCCGGACAGGGGAAATGAAAAACTGTTTTTT
>TRBD2|-|TRBV5-1|TRBJ2-6
CASRLAGNSGANVLTF
TGCGCCAGCAGACTAGCGGGTAACTCTGGGGCCAACGTCCTGACTTTC
>TRBD2|-|TRBV5-4|TRBJ2-3
CASSYLAVDTQYF
TGTGCCAGCAGCTACCTAGCGGTAGATACGCAGTATTTT
>-|-|TRBV19|TRBJ2-7
CASSRNENYEQYF
TGTGCCAGTAGTAGGAACGAGAACTACGAGCAGTACTTC
>-|-|TRBV6-5|TRBJ1-3
CASSYSSWMSGNTIYF
TGTGCCAGCAGTTACTCGAGTTGGATGAGTGGTAACACCATATATTTT
>TRBD1|-|TRBV19|TRBJ2-1
CASSRIQSGTGYNEQFF
TGTGCCAGTAGTAGAATCCAATCCGGGACAGGGTACAATGAGCAGTTCTTC
>-|-|TRBV5-1|TRBJ2-3
CASSSGTPGDTQYF
TGCGCCAGCAGCTCAGGGACTCCGGGAGATACGCAGTATTTT
>TRBD1|few|TRBV6-1|TRBJ1-3
CASSEWTGRNTIYF
TGTGCCAGCAGTGAATGGACAGGGAGAAACACCATATATTTT
>-|medium-sized|TRBV7-2|TRBJ2-1
CASSFGGPYNEQFF
TGTGCCAGCAGCTTCGGCGGGCCGTACAATGAGCAGTTCTTC
>-|-|TRBV9|TRBJ2-3
CASSPVEGQDTQYF
TGTGCCAGCAGCCCCGTGGAGGGTCAAGATACGCAGTATTTT
>-|-|TRBV21-1|TRBJ2-7
CASSKDGTSGPHEQYF
TGTGCCAGCAGCAAAGACGGTACTAGCGGACCCCACGAGCAGTACTTC
>-|-|TRBV21-1|TRBJ2-4
CASSKGSRGLCYKNIQYF
TGTGCCAGCAGCAAAGGGTCAAGGGGCCTGTGCTACAAAAACATTCAGTACTTC
>-|-|TRBV11-3|TRBJ2-3
CASSFSRERTDTQYF
TGTGCCAGCAGCTTTTCCAGAGAACGCACAGATACGCAGTATTTT
>TRBD1|-|TRBV10-1|TRBJ2-5
CASRSYGQGYGEETQYF
TGCGCCAGCCGGAGTTATGGACAGGGATATGGAGAAGAGACCCAGTACTTC
>TRBD1|-|TRBV25-1|TRBJ1-1
CASTRGLGTEAFF
TGTGCCAGCACAAGGGGGCTGGGGACTGAAGCTTTCTTT
>-|-|TRBV6-1|TRBJ2-7
CASTAGREQYF
TGTGCCAGCACCGCTGGGCGCGAGCAGTACTTC
>TRBD1|-|TRBV5-4|TRBJ2-2
CASSRTGGWNTGELFF
TGTGCCAGCAGCCGGACAGGGGGGTGGAACACCGGGGAGCTGTTTTTT
>TRBD1|-|TRBV25-1|TRBJ1-2
CASSDRQGVNGYTF
TGTGCCAGCAGTGATCGACAGGGGGTGAATGGCTACACCTTC
>-|-|TRBV29-1|TRBJ2-3
CSVSDQGITDTQYF
TGCAGCGTTTCCGACCAGGGGATAACAGATACGCAGTATTTT
>TRBD2|-|TRBV7-8|TRBJ2-2
CASSAAPRGGDKAGELFF
TGTGCCAGCAGCGCCGCCCCTCGGGGGGGAGATAAGGCCGGGGAGCTGTTTTTT
>TRBD1|-|TRBV5-5|TRBJ2-7
CASGTTGNSYEQYF
TGTGCCAGCGGTACGACAGGGAACTCCTACGAGCAGTACTTC
>-|few|TRBV10-3|TRBJ1-2
CAITELPNYGYTF
TGTGCCATCACCGAATTGCCAAACTATGGCTACACCTTC
>TRBD2|-|TRBV7-2|TRBJ2-7
CASSLDGLAGGYEQYF
TGTGCCAGCAGCTTAGATGGACTAGCGGGAGGTTACGAGCAGTACTTC
>TRBD1|-|TRBV6-6|TRBJ2-7
CASSYRDRPIYEQYF
TGTGCCAGCAGTTACCGGGACAGGCCGATCTACGAGCAGTACTTC